These T cell receptor beta chains were read from a single sample in a study of cytotoxic CD8 clonotypes in ibrutinib-treated CLL. Assay: immunoSEQ multiplex PCR; the TCRdb copy retains only in-frame clones and omits some. Among 150,000 to 200,000 clones listed, about 72% were seen once. This specimen consisted of PBMCs, obtained after 24 months of ibrutinib treatment. The receptors originated from a human donor with chronic lymphocytic leukemia. CDR3s include the opening cysteine and the closing phenylalanine or tryptophan. A D gene is named only where the DNA matches it firmly. Clone size appears in some rows only: once, few, many, or a class for an expanded clone.

J gene	V gene	D gene	clone size	CDR3 protein	CDR3 DNA
TRBJ2-3	TRBV11-2	-	-	CASSHGGDSDTQYF	TGTGCCAGCAGCCACGGGGGCGATTCAGATACGCAGTATTTT
TRBJ2-7	TRBV29-1	TRBD2	few	CSALAGGSYEQYF	TGCAGCGCCTTAGCGGGAGGCTCCTACGAGCAGTACTTC
TRBJ2-7	TRBV11-2	TRBD1	few	CASSSTGTGNYEQYF	TGTGCCAGCAGCTCCACCGGGACAGGGAACTACGAGCAGTACTTC
TRBJ1-5	TRBV29-1	TRBD1	-	CSVRQGVDQPQHF	TGCAGCGTGCGACAGGGGGTGGATCAGCCCCAGCATTTT
TRBJ2-4	TRBV30	TRBD2	-	CAWRAGTSGKNIQYF	TGTGCCTGGAGGGCAGGGACTAGCGGAAAAAACATTCAGTACTTC
TRBJ2-3	TRBV30	-	-	CAWSRRASTDTQYF	TGTGCCTGGAGCCGTAGAGCTAGCACAGATACGCAGTATTTT
TRBJ2-7	TRBV6-8	TRBD2	-	CASSYRLPGLAGPVKYEQYF	TGTGCCAGCAGTTACCGTTTGCCGGGACTAGCGGGGCCAGTCAAATACGAGCAGTACTTC
TRBJ2-2	TRBV10-2	-	few	CASKIGTSGELFF	TGCGCCAGCAAAATAGGGACCTCCGGGGAGCTGTTTTTT
TRBJ2-7	TRBV4-3	-	-	CASSQDTQRLWGAAYEQYF	TGCGCCAGCAGCCAAGACACCCAAAGACTTTGGGGGGCCGCGTACGAGCAGTACTTC
TRBJ2-3	TRBV27	-	-	CASSLSTGTQYF	TGTGCCAGCAGTTTATCGACAGGTACGCAGTATTTT
TRBJ2-1	TRBV5-1	TRBD1	-	CASSSNDRVGNEQFF	TGCGCCAGCAGCTCCAATGACAGGGTAGGAAATGAGCAGTTCTTC
TRBJ1-1	TRBV28	-	-	CASSLSRGPNTEAFF	TGTGCCAGCAGTTTATCTCGGGGACCGAACACTGAAGCTTTCTTT
TRBJ2-5	TRBV2	-	-	CASSLTRLEETQYF	TGTGCCAGCAGTTTGACTAGGCTGGAAGAGACCCAGTACTTC
TRBJ2-1	TRBV6-4	TRBD2	-	CASSDSISGRKQFF	TGTGCCAGCAGTGACTCTATTAGCGGGCGGAAGCAGTTCTTC
TRBJ1-2	TRBV6-5	-	-	CASKAQVNYGYTF	TGTGCCAGCAAAGCACAGGTTAACTATGGCTACACCTTC
TRBJ1-1	TRBV7-2	-	-	CASSRLEAFF	TGTGCCAGCAGCCGACTCGAGGCTTTCTTT
TRBJ2-6	TRBV5-1	TRBD1	-	CASQTGISSGANVLTF	TGCGCCAGCCAGACAGGGATAAGCTCTGGGGCCAACGTCCTGACTTTC
TRBJ1-4	TRBV7-2	TRBD1	-	CASSEQTGAKLFF	TGTGCCAGCAGCGAACAGACAGGGGCAAAACTGTTTTTT
TRBJ2-7	TRBV27	TRBD1	-	CASSVRDRGDEQYF	TGTGCCAGCAGTGTCCGGGACAGGGGCGACGAGCAGTACTTC
TRBJ2-1	TRBV27	-	-	CASSSLGTVYNEQFF	TGTGCCAGCAGTTCCCTGGGGACGGTATACAATGAGCAGTTCTTC
TRBJ2-4	TRBV6-1	-	-	CASREGPAKNIQYF	TGTGCCAGCAGGGAGGGACCTGCCAAAAACATTCAGTACTTC
TRBJ2-7	TRBV4-1	-	few	CASSQGPYEQYF	TGCGCCAGCAGCCAAGGTCCCTACGAGCAGTACTTC
TRBJ2-7	TRBV5-6	-	-	CASSLGHRSSYEQYF	TGTGCCAGCAGCTTGGGTCACAGGAGCTCCTACGAGCAGTACTTC
TRBJ1-2	TRBV18	-	-	CASSPATANYGYTF	TGTGCCAGCTCACCAGCCACAGCTAACTATGGCTACACCTTC
TRBJ2-2	TRBV18	TRBD2	-	CASSRLAANTGELFF	TGTGCCAGCTCACGACTAGCGGCGAACACCGGGGAGCTGTTTTTT
TRBJ2-5	TRBV4-3	TRBD2	-	CASSQGFTSGQETQYF	TGCGCCAGCAGCCAAGGGTTCACTAGCGGCCAAGAGACCCAGTACTTC
TRBJ2-3	TRBV28	TRBD1	-	CASSSGTGRTDTQYF	TGTGCCAGCAGTTCCGGGACAGGGAGGACAGATACGCAGTATTTT
TRBJ2-3	TRBV11-2	TRBD2	once	CASSLGGRVADTQYF	TGTGCCAGCAGCTTGGGCGGGAGGGTAGCAGATACGCAGTATTTT
TRBJ1-3	TRBV19	-	-	CASSPGASTGNTIYF	TGTGCCAGTAGTCCAGGGGCTAGTACTGGAAACACCATATATTTT
TRBJ2-7	TRBV6-1	-	-	CATTGSYEQYF	TGTGCCACTACAGGCTCCTACGAGCAGTACTTC
TRBJ2-1	TRBV5-8	-	-	CASSLYEQFF	TGTGCCAGCAGCTTATATGAGCAGTTCTTC
TRBJ2-1	TRBV27	TRBD2	-	CASSLGLAGGWSSYNEQFF	TGTGCCAGCAGTTTAGGACTAGCGGGAGGCTGGAGCTCCTACAATGAGCAGTTCTTC
TRBJ2-7	TRBV7-2	-	-	CASSPIGATYEQYF	TGTGCCAGCAGCCCAATCGGGGCGACCTACGAGCAGTACTTC
TRBJ2-3	TRBV5-1	-	-	CASSLFSGPSTDTQYF	TGCGCCAGCAGCTTGTTTTCAGGTCCAAGCACAGATACGCAGTATTTT
TRBJ2-1	TRBV16	-	few	CASSQFAGRYNEQFF	TGTGCCAGCAGCCAATTCGCAGGCCGCTACAATGAGCAGTTCTTC
TRBJ2-1	TRBV6-5	-	once	CASSLWRDYNEQFF	TGTGCCAGCAGTTTGTGGCGGGACTACAATGAGCAGTTCTTC
TRBJ2-1	TRBV7-8	TRBD2	-	CASSSQLAGEARINEQFF	TGTGCCAGCAGCTCACAACTAGCGGGAGAGGCCCGGATCAATGAGCAGTTCTTC
TRBJ1-2	TRBV4-3	-	-	CASSQEIRQNYGYTF	TGCGCCAGCAGCCAAGAGATTCGGCAAAACTATGGCTACACCTTC
TRBJ2-3	TRBV27	TRBD2	-	CASSPRLAGGPDTQYF	TGTGCCAGCAGTCCCCGGCTAGCGGGAGGGCCAGATACGCAGTATTTT
TRBJ1-1	TRBV5-4	-	few	CASSPSYGMNTEAFF	TGTGCCAGCAGCCCGAGCTATGGGATGAACACTGAAGCTTTCTTT
TRBJ2-7	TRBV7-2	TRBD1	-	CASSPRQGTYEQYF	TGTGCCAGCAGCCCAAGACAGGGAACCTACGAGCAGTACTTC
TRBJ2-5	TRBV5-6	-	-	CASSLSLGVPETQYF	TGTGCCAGCAGCTTGTCGTTGGGGGTCCCGGAGACCCAGTACTTC
TRBJ2-7	TRBV4-3	-	-	CASSQEPTSYEQYF	TGCGCCAGCAGCCAAGAACCCACGTCCTACGAGCAGTACTTC
TRBJ2-2	TRBV28	-	-	CASSFLSGRKSGELFF	TGTGCCAGCAGTTTTTTGTCCGGGAGAAAGTCCGGGGAGCTGTTTTTT
TRBJ2-7	TRBV28	TRBD2	-	CASSLSGSSMGEQYF	TGTGCCAGCAGTTTAAGCGGGAGTTCGATGGGCGAGCAGTACTTC
TRBJ2-7	TRBV5-1	-	few	CASSLDHSSYEQYF	TGCGCCAGCAGCTTGGATCACAGCTCCTACGAGCAGTACTTC